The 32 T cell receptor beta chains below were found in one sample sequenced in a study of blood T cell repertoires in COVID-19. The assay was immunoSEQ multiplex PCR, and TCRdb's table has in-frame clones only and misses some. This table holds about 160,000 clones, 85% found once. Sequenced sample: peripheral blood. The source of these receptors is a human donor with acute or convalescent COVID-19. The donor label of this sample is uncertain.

CDR3 DNA sequence: TGTGCCAGCAGCTTGGACAGTTCCTTCTACAATGAGCAGTTCTTC. Amino acid sequence: CASSLDSSFYNEQFF. The J gene is TRBJ2-1, the V gene TRBV5-4; no reliable D call. Trimming pared 0 bases from V and 3 bases from J, leaving 10 bases between. CDR3 size: 15 residues. CDR1 and CDR2 (germline): SGHNT, YYREEE (reference sequence).

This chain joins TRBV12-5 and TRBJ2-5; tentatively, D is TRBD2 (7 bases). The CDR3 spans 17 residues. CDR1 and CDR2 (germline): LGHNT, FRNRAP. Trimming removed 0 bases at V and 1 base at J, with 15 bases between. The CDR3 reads CASGLVAAGTFQETQYF. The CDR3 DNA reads TGTGCTAGTGGTTTGGTCGCAGCGGGGACATTCCAAGAGACCCAGTACTTC.

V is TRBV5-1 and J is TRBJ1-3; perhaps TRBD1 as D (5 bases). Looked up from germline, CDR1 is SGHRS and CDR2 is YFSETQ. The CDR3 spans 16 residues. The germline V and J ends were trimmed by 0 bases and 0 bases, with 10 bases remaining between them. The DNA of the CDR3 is TGCGCCAGCAGCTTGGGTTCAGGGCCCTCTGGAAACACCATATATTTT. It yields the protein CASSLGSGPSGNTIYF.

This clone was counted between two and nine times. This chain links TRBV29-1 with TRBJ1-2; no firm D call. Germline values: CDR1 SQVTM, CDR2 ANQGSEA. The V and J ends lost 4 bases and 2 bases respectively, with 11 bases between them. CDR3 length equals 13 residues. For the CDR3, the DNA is TGCAGCGTTGCTGCTAACTTGAACTATGGCTACACCTTC. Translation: CSVAANLNYGYTF.

The CDR3 DNA reads as TGTGCCAGTAGTATATTGGGCTTTACAAAGACCCAGTACTTC. Amino acids: CASSILGFTKTQYF. The chain is built from TRBV19 and TRBJ2-5; the D is unclear. The CDR3 totals 14 residues. V lost 2 bases and J 6 bases, leaving 13 bases between the germline ends. Germline CDR1 is LNHDA and CDR2 is SQIVND (reference sequence).

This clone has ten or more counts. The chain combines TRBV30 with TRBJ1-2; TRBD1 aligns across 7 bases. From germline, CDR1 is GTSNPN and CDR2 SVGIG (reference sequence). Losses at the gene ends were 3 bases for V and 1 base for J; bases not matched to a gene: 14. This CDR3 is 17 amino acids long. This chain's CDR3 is CAWSPPTGRLLNYGYTF. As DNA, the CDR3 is TGTGCCTGGAGCCCTCCGACAGGGCGACTCCTTAACTATGGCTACACCTTC.

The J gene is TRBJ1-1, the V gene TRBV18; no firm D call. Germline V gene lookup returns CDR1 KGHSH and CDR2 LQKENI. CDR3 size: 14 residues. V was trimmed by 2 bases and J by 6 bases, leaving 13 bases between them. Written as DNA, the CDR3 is TGTGCCAGCTCACCAGACTTCGGGAGCGCTGAAGCTTTCTTT. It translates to CASSPDFGSAEAFF.

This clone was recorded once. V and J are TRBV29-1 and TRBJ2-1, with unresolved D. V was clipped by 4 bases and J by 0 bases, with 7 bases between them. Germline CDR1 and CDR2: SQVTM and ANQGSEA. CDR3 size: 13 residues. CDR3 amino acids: CSVARSSYNEQFF. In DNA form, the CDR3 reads TGCAGCGTTGCCCGTAGCTCCTACAATGAGCAGTTCTTC.

The CDR3 DNA reads as TGTGCCACCACTGGGGCCAACGTCCTGACTTTC. It translates to CATTGANVLTF. The chain is built from TRBV28 and TRBJ2-6; no firm D call. V lost 10 bases and J 2 bases, leaving 3 bases between the germline ends. Germline V lookup: CDR1 MDHEN, CDR2 SYDVKM. This CDR3 is 11 amino acids long. Combining the CDR3 with reference TRBV28 and TRBJ2-6 gives the whole variable domain DVKVTQSSRYLVKRTGEKVFLECVQDMDHENMFWYRQDPGLGLRLIYFSYDVKMKEKGDIPEGYSVSREKKERFSLILESASTNQTSMYLCATTGANVLTFGAGSRLTVL.

This CDR3 is CANRQKNTEAFF. The CDR3 DNA follows: TGTGCAAACAGGCAAAAGAACACTGAAGCTTTCTTT. The chain recombines TRBV25-1 with TRBJ1-1; TRBD1 might be the D (5 bases). The CDR3 is made up of 12 amino acids. Per the germline V gene, CDR1 is MGHDK and CDR2 is SYGVNS.

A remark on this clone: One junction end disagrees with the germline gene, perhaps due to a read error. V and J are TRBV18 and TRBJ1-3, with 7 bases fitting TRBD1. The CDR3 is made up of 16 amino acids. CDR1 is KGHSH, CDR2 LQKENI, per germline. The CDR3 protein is CASSPLGQVSGNTIYF. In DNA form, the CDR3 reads TGTGCCAGCTCCCCACTTGGACAGGTTTCTGGAAACACCATATATTTT.

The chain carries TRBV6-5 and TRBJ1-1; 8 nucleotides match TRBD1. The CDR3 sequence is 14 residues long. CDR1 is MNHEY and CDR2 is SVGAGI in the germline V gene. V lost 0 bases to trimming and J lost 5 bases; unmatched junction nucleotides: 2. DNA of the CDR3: TGTGCCAGCAGTTACTCGACAGGGGCGACTGAAGCTTTCTTT. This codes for CASSYSTGATEAFF.

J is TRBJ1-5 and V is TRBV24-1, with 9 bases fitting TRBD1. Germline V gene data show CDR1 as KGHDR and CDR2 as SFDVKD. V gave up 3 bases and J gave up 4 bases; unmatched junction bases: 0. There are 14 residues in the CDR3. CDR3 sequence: CATSDGTGNQPQHF. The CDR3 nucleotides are TGTGCCACCAGTGATGGGACAGGGAATCAGCCCCAGCATTTT.

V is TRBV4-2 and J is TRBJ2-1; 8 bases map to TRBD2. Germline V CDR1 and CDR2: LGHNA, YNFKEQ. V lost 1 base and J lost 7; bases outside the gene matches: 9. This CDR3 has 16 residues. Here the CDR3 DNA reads TGTGCCAGCAGCCAAGTGACCGGGGGGGCCGATAATGAGCAGTTCTTC. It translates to CASSQVTGGADNEQFF.

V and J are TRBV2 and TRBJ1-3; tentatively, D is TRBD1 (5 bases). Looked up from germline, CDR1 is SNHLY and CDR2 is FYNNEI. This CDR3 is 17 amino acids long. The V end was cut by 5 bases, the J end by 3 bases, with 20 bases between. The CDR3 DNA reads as TGTGCCAGCAGTCCCCATCTTCAGGGAGGTGGTGGAAACACCATATATTTT. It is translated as CASSPHLQGGGGNTIYF. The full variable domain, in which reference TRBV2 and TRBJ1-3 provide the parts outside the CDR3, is EPEVTQTPSHQVTQMGQEVILRCVPISNHLYFYWYRQILGQKVEFLVSFYNNEISEKSEIFDDQFSVERPDGSNFTLKIRSTKLEDSAMYFCASSPHLQGGGGNTIYFGEGSWLTVV.

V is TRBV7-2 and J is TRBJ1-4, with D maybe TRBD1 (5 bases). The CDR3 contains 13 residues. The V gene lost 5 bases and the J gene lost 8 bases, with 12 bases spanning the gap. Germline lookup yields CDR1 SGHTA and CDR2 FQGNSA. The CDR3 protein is CASSPRTREKLFF. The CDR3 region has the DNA TGTGCCAGCAGCCCCCGGACACGAGAAAAACTGTTTTTT.

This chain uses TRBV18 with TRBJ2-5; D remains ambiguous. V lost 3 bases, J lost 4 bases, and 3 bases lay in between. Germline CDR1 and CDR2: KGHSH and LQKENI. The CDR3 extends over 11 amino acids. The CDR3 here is CASSPGETQYF. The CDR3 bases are TGTGCCAGCTCACCCGGAGAGACCCAGTACTTC.

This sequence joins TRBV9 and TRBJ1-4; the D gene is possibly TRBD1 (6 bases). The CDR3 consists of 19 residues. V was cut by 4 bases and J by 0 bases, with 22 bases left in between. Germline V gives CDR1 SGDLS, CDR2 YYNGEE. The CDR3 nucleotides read TGTGCCAGCAGCTCCCAATGGGTAGCAGGGGACCCAACTAATGAAAAACTGTTTTTT. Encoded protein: CASSSQWVAGDPTNEKLFF.

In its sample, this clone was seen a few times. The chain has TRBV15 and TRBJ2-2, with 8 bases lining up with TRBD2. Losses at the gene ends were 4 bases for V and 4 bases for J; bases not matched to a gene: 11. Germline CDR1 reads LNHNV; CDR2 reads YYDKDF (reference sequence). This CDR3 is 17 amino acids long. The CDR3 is CATSNPSGGGLTGELFF. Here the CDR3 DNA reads TGTGCCACCAGCAACCCCTCGGGGGGGGGACTCACCGGGGAGCTGTTTTTT.

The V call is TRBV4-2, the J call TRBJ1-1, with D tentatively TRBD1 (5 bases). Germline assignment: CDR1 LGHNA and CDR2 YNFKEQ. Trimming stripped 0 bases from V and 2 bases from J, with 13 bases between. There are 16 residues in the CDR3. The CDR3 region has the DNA TGTGCCAGCAGCCAAGAATCCTCCAGGGCTAACACTGAAGCTTTCTTT. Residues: CASSQESSRANTEAFF.

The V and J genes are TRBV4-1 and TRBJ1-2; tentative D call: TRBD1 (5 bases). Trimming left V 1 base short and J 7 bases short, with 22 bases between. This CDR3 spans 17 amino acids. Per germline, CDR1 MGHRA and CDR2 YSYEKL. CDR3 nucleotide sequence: TGCGCCAGCAGCCAAGCCCAAGCGGGGCTTCTACCCTCTGGCTACACCTTC. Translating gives CASSQAQAGLLPSGYTF.

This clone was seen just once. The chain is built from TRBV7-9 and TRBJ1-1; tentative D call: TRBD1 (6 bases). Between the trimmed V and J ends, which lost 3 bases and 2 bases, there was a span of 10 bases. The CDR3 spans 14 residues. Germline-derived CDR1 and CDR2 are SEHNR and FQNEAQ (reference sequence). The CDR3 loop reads CASSFQGPNTEAFF. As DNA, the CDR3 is TGTGCCAGCAGCTTTCAGGGGCCTAACACTGAAGCTTTCTTT.

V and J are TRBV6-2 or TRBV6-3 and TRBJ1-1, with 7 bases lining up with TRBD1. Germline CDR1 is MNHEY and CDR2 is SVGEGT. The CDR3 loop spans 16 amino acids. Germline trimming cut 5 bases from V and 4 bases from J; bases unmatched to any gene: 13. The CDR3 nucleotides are TGTGCCAGCAGTCCCCATACAGGGGCGCGAGCCACTGAAGCTTTCTTT. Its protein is CASSPHTGARATEAFF.

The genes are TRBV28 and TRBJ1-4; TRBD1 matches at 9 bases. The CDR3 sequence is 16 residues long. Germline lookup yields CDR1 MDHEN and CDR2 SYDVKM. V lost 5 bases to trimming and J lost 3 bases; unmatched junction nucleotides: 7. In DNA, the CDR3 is TGTGCCAGCAGTCAAACAGGGGGCATATCTAATGAAAAACTGTTTTTT. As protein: CASSQTGGISNEKLFF.

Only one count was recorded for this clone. The CDR3, as DNA: TGTGCCAGCAGCTATCAGGGTGTGGGTAACTATGGCTACACCTTC. Translation gives CASSYQGVGNYGYTF. The chain uses TRBV5-4 and TRBJ1-2; D possibly corresponds to TRBD1 (5 bases). The CDR3 contains 15 residues. CDR1 is SGHNT, CDR2 YYREEE, per germline (reference sequence). Trimming shortened V by 3 bases and J by 1 base, and 13 bases separated the two germline ends.

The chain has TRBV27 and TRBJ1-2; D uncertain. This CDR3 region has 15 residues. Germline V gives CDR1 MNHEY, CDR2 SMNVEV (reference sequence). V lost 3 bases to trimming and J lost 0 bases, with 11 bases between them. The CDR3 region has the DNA TGTGCCAGCAGTTTGGGCCAGGCGACTAACTATGGCTACACCTTC. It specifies CASSLGQATNYGYTF.

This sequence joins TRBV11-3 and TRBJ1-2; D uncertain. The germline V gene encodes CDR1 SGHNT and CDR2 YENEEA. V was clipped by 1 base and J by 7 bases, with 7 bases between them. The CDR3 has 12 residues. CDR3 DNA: TGTGCCAGCAGCTTAGCCTACGGTGGCTACACCTTC. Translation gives CASSLAYGGYTF.

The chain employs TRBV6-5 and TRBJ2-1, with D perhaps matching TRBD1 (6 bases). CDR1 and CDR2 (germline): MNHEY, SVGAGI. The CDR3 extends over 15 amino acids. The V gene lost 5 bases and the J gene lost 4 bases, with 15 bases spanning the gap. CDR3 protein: CASSSRGILYNEQFF. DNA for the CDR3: TGTGCCAGCAGTAGCAGGGGCATACTATACAATGAGCAGTTCTTC.

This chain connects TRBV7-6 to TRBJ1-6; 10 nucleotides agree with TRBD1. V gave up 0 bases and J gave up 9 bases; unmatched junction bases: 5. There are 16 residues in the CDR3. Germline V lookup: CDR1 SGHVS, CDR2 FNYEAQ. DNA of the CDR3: TGTGCCAGCAGCTTAGCGTCCGGACAGGGGGGTTCACCCCTCCACTTT. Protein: CASSLASGQGGSPLHF.

CDR3 coding DNA: TGTGCCAGCACCGCTGACAGGGGGAGGACTGAAGCTTTCTTT. The encoded protein is CASTADRGRTEAFF. The chain links TRBV27 to TRBJ1-1, with TRBD1 matching 9 bases. This CDR3 contains 14 residues. Per the germline V gene, CDR1 is MNHEY and CDR2 is SMNVEV (reference sequence). V trimming: 7 bases; J trimming: 5 bases; junction bases outside the gene matches: 8.

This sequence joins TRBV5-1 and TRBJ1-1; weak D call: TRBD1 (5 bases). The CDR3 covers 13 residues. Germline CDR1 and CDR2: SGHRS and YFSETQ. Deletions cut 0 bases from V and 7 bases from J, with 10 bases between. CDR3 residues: CASSLGQGNEAFF. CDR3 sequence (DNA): TGCGCCAGCAGCTTGGGGCAGGGCAATGAAGCTTTCTTT.

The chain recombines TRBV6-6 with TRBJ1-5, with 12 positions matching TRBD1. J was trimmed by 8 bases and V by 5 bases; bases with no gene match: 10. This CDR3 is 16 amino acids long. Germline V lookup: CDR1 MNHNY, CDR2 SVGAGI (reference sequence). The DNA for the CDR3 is TGTGCCAGCAGTCGAGATGGGACAGGGGGCGATAAGCCCCAGCATTTT. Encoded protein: CASSRDGTGGDKPQHF.